Presented here are 7 T cell receptor beta chains from one specimen sequenced in a study of control samples from healthy donors and cancer patients. The table came from immunoSEQ multiplex PCR; TCRdb's copy has only in-frame clones and leaves some out. The table shows 45,000 to 60,000 clones, with about 95% occurring only once. Sequencing was carried out using blood. Receptor source: a man between 25 and 39 years old in good health.

J is TRBJ1-2 and V is TRBV5-6; tentative D call: TRBD1 (5 bases). The CDR3 has 12 residues. CDR1 is SGHDT, CDR2 YYEEEE, per germline. V was trimmed by 7 bases and J by 5 bases, leaving 12 bases between them. CDR3 protein: CASGQGLYGYTF. CDR3 in DNA: TGTGCCAGCGGCCAGGGTCTATATGGCTACACCTTC.

The chain recombines TRBV6-4 with TRBJ2-1; 9 positions agree with TRBD2. Trimming removed 4 bases from V and 4 bases from J; junction bases left unmatched: 5. In germline, CDR1 is MRHNA, CDR2 SNTAGT. The length of the CDR3 is 15 residues. The CDR3 DNA reads as TGTGCCAGCAGTGCGAGCGGGAGGACTTACAATGAGCAGTTCTTC. It encodes CASSASGRTYNEQFF.

This chain connects TRBV5-6 to TRBJ1-2; D may be TRBD1 (5 bases). Germline lookup yields CDR1 SGHDT and CDR2 YYEEEE. This CDR3 is built from 18 residues. V was pared by 4 bases and J by 8 bases, with 30 bases between. This CDR3 reads CASSREGGGAEVGNGYTF. The CDR3 region has the DNA TGTGCCAGCAGCCGGGAGGGCGGGGGAGCGGAGGTGGGAAACGGCTACACCTTC.

The V gene is TRBV7-2, the J gene TRBJ1-6, with D possibly matching TRBD1 (5 bases). The CDR3 has 15 amino acids. The ends were cut back, 7 bases at V and 5 bases at J, with 15 bases in the middle. Germline V gives CDR1 SGHTA, CDR2 FQGNSA. The CDR3 sequence: CASNGDWGNNSPLHF. In DNA, the CDR3 is TGTGCCAGCAACGGGGACTGGGGCAATAATTCACCCCTCCACTTT.

V usage is TRBV14 and J usage is TRBJ1-1; maybe TRBD1 (6 bases). V lost 1 base and J lost 6, with 6 bases in between. This CDR3 spans 12 amino acids. Germline loops: CDR1 SGHDN, CDR2 FVKESK. This CDR3 reads CASSQAGAEAFF. CDR3 coding DNA: TGTGCCAGCAGCCAAGCAGGGGCTGAAGCTTTCTTT.

The V gene is TRBV2, the J gene TRBJ1-3; D is unresolved. The CDR3 has 15 amino acids. Looked up from germline, CDR1 is SNHLY and CDR2 is FYNNEI. Deletions cut 2 bases from V and 1 base from J, with 9 bases between. The DNA of the CDR3 is TGTGCCAGCAGTGAATTGGCCGGTTCTGGAAACACCATATATTTT. It is translated as CASSELAGSGNTIYF.

The chain carries TRBV6-1 and TRBJ1-1; TRBD1 agrees at 7 bases. With V trimmed by 1 base and J by 2 bases, 1 base remained unmatched. This CDR3 spans 14 amino acids. The germline V gene encodes CDR1 MNHNS and CDR2 SASEGT. The CDR3 DNA is TGTGCCAGCAGTGAAGGGGACAGAAACACTGAAGCTTTCTTT. Residues: CASSEGDRNTEAFF.